Included here is one T cell receptor (beta chain) sequence, with context. Antigen: not known. The data were obtained in a study of blood T cells in healthy people across ages. The use of a sample-barcoded 5' primer and a J-beta primer mix characterized a second PCR of roughly 6 to 12 cycles. Template switching added a 12-random-nucleotide identifier to every cDNA molecule. TCRdb called the 5' RACE reads again in MiXCR, with one record for every CDR3 protein. The sample carries about 570,000 distinct CDR3 sequences, approximately 30% recorded once. Study-wide results and limits: Aged donors had fewer naive CD4+ cells and lower diversity than long-lived donors.

Trimming took off 10 bases at V and 1 base at J, with 14 bases between the two ends. Germline V gene lookup returns CDR1 MNHEY and CDR2 SVGAGI. This CDR3 has 15 residues. V usage is TRBV6-5 and J usage is TRBJ2-6; D might be TRBD1 (5 bases). This TCR came from a woman aged 70-85 years in good health. Sequencing used blood. This CDR3 reads CAIQVTWSGANVLTF. The CDR3 DNA reads as TGTGCCATACAGGTGACCTGGTCTGGGGCCAACGTCCTGACTTTC.